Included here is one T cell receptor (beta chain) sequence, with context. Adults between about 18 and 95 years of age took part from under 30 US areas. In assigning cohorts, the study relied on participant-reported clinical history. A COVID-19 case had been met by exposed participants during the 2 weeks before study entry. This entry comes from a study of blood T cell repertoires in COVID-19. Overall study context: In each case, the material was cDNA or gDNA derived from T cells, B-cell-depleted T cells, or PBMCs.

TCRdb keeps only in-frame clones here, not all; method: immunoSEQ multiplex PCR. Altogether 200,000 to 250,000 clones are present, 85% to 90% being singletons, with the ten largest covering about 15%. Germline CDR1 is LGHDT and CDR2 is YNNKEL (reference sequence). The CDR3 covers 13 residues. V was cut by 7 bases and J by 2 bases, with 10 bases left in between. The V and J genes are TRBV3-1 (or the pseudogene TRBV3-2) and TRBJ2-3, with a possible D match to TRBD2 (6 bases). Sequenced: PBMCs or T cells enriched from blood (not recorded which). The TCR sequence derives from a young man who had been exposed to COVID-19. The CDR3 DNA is TGTGCCAGCACCCGGGGGTTCACAGATACGCAGTATTTT. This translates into CASTRGFTDTQYF.